This T cell receptor beta chain was identified in a study of control samples from healthy donors and cancer patients. The germline V gene encodes CDR1 SEHNR and CDR2 FQNEAQ (reference sequence). This CDR3 has 15 amino acids. Germline trimming cut 5 bases from V and 0 bases from J; bases unmatched to any gene: 6. Clones were sequenced by immunoSEQ multiplex PCR, and TCRdb holds only the in-frame ones, with some missing. The sample has tens of thousands of clones, around 85% seen once. This clone was picked up a small number of times. This sequence joins TRBV7-9 and TRBJ2-7; 8 bases align to TRBD1. This receptor was obtained from a man aged 70-80 years with lung cancer. The sequenced material came from PBMCs. CDR3 residues: CASSPGTGPSYEQYF. The CDR3 nucleotides read TGTGCCAGCAGCCCCGGGACAGGCCCCTCCTACGAGCAGTACTTC.